The 32 T cell receptor beta chains below were found in one sample sequenced in a study of T cells after posttransplantation cyclophosphamide. Method: immunoSEQ multiplex PCR; TCRdb's copy keeps in-frame clones and lacks some. The sample has about 7,100 clones, roughly 81% seen once. Cyclophosphamide on days +3 and +4 followed busulfan-fludarabine conditioning and a marrow graft. Source: PBMCs, taken just under 1,500 days after allogeneic stem cell transplant with posttransplant cyclophosphamide. The receptors derive from a male patient in his 30s who received an allogeneic stem cell transplant from a related donor, was CMV-positive, and had acute GVHD only. Some T cells may be the graft donor's.

The chain combines TRBV7-3 with TRBJ1-1, with a weak D call TRBD1 (6 bases). Germline V gene data show CDR1 as SGHTA and CDR2 as FQGTGA. The CDR3 has 13 residues. The V gene lost 5 bases and the J gene lost 1 base, with 8 bases spanning the gap. The DNA for the CDR3 is TGTGCCAGCAGCAGGGGACAGAACACTGAAGCTTTCTTT. Translating gives CASSRGQNTEAFF.

CDR3 nucleotides: TGCGCCAGCAGCGCGGACGGACATAGCAATCAGCCCCAGCATTTT. Amino acids: CASSADGHSNQPQHF. This chain uses TRBV5-1 with TRBJ1-5; D may be TRBD1 (5 bases). This CDR3 contains 15 residues. Per the germline V gene, CDR1 is SGHRS and CDR2 is YFSETQ. V was pared by 4 bases and J by 0 bases, with 11 bases between.

The chain joins TRBV5-1 to TRBJ2-5; 9 bases are a match to TRBD1. The CDR3 loop spans 15 amino acids. CDR1 SGHRS and CDR2 YFSETQ come from the germline V gene. V dropped 0 bases and J dropped 1; count of bases not matched to a gene: 1. The CDR3 DNA reads as TGCGCCAGCAGCTTGGAGGACAGGGGCCAAGAGACCCAGTACTTC. The encoded protein is CASSLEDRGQETQYF.

The CDR3 is CASSEWSGVRGHEQYF. CDR3 nucleotide sequence: TGTGCCAGCAGTGAATGGTCTGGCGTCAGGGGTCACGAGCAGTACTTC. The chain has TRBV6-1 and TRBJ2-7; tentative D call: TRBD1 (6 bases). Germline-derived CDR1 and CDR2 are MNHNS and SASEGT. This CDR3 is 16 amino acids long. V lost 2 bases to trimming and J lost 5 bases, with 19 bases between them.

J is TRBJ1-5 and V is TRBV19; no clear D. Deletions cut 6 bases from V and 0 bases from J, with 15 bases between. CDR3 length: 16 amino acids. CDR1 and CDR2 (germline): LNHDA, SQIVND (reference sequence). The CDR3 loop reads CASSLVPGDSNQPQHF. The CDR3 DNA reads TGTGCCAGTAGCCTTGTCCCCGGAGATAGCAATCAGCCCCAGCATTTT.

The sample holds a few counts of this clone. The rearrangement uses TRBV9 and TRBJ2-2; possible D gene TRBD2, 5 bases. The CDR3 is 13 residues long. Germline V lookup: CDR1 SGDLS, CDR2 YYNGEE. Trimming took 6 bases from V and 6 from J, leaving 12 bases between them. CDR3 nucleotide sequence: TGTGCCAGCAACCCGGACGGGGCCGGGGAGCTGTTTTTT. Protein product: CASNPDGAGELFF.

The V call is TRBV7-2, the J call TRBJ1-3, with a weak D call TRBD1 (6 bases). The CDR3 is 15 amino acids. The germline gives CDR1 SGHTA, CDR2 FQGNSA. V was pared by 3 bases and J by 0 bases, with 9 bases between. The CDR3 loop is CASSFNRDSGNTIYF. For the CDR3, the DNA is TGTGCCAGCAGCTTTAACAGGGACTCTGGAAACACCATATATTTT.

There are a few counts of this clone. The gene calls are TRBV5-1 and TRBJ2-5; D not certain. The CDR3 extends over 13 amino acids. In germline, CDR1 is SGHRS, CDR2 YFSETQ. With 0 bases removed from V and 2 bases from J, the gap between germline ends came to 5 bases. CDR3 coding DNA: TGCGCCAGCAGCTTGGTCGGTCAAGAGACCCAGTACTTC. Translating gives CASSLVGQETQYF.

This chain connects TRBV16 to TRBJ2-6, with 10 bases identical to TRBD1. From germline, CDR1 is KGHSY and CDR2 FQNENV. The junction had 8 bases not matched to a gene; V was cut back by 4 bases and J by 2 bases. The CDR3 length is 18 residues. The CDR3 sequence is CASSPVTGQGTGANVLTF. The CDR3 DNA reads TGTGCCAGCAGCCCTGTTACGGGACAGGGGACTGGGGCCAACGTCCTGACTTTC.

V is TRBV4-3 and J is TRBJ1-1; no definite D call. This CDR3 is built from 15 residues. V shed 0 bases and J shed 5 bases, with 13 bases lying between them. Per germline, CDR1 LGHNA and CDR2 YSLEER. This CDR3 is CASSQDLVSGTEAFF. For the CDR3, the DNA is TGCGCCAGCAGCCAAGATCTTGTCTCGGGAACTGAAGCTTTCTTT.

The chain has TRBV6-4 and TRBJ1-1; D is ambiguous. CDR1 and CDR2 (germline): MRHNA, SNTAGT. This CDR3 has 13 amino acids. The V end was cut by 2 bases, the J end by 0 bases, with 4 bases between. The CDR3 DNA reads as TGTGCCAGCAGTGACATCGTGAACACTGAAGCTTTCTTT. It encodes CASSDIVNTEAFF.

This chain connects TRBV4-3 to TRBJ1-2; TRBD1 might be the D (5 bases). The CDR3 sequence is 14 residues long. V lost 0 bases and J lost 7, with 12 bases in between. CDR1 is LGHNA and CDR2 is YSLEER in the germline V gene. The CDR3: CASSQDTPGSGYTF. The CDR3 nucleotides are TGCGCCAGCAGCCAAGATACACCAGGGTCTGGCTACACCTTC.

The sample holds a few counts of this clone. The chain couples TRBV6-1 to TRBJ1-5; D possibly corresponds to TRBD1 (6 bases). CDR1 is MNHNS and CDR2 is SASEGT in the germline V gene. V was trimmed by 6 bases and J by 2 bases, leaving 8 bases between them. CDR3 length equals 13 residues. The chain's CDR3 is CASRNRGNQPQHF. The DNA for the CDR3 is TGTGCCAGCAGGAACAGGGGCAATCAGCCCCAGCATTTT.

On this clone itself: Because the CDR3's place on the DNA is in doubt, the DNA is left out and the CDR3 is given as listed by TCRdb. The V gene is TRBV5-1, the J gene TRBJ2-3; whether TRBD2, the table's D call, matches the DNA was not checked. In germline, CDR1 is SGHRS, CDR2 YFSETQ. The CDR3 is made up of 17 amino acids, end residues included. Here the CDR3 reads CASSLGPFGSGTDTQYF.

In its sample, this clone was seen once. The chain uses TRBV10-3 and TRBJ1-1, with TRBD1 matching 7 bases. Losses at the gene ends were 10 bases for V and 1 base for J; bases not matched to a gene: 3. Germline V gene data show CDR1 as ENHRY and CDR2 as SYGVKD. This CDR3 has 12 amino acids. The CDR3 region is CANGQENTEAFF. The CDR3, as DNA: TGTGCCAACGGACAGGAGAACACTGAAGCTTTCTTT.

This clone was seen more than once but under ten times. The chain uses TRBV7-6 and TRBJ2-5; tentative D call: TRBD1 (5 bases). The CDR3 has 14 residues. CDR1 and CDR2 from the germline V gene are SGHVS and FNYEAQ. The V gene lost 5 bases and the J gene lost 4 bases, with 14 bases spanning the gap. The chain's CDR3 is CASSPRTRRETQYF. In DNA form, the CDR3 reads TGTGCCAGCAGCCCTCGGACACGGAGAGAGACCCAGTACTTC.

This clone was detected only a few times. This chain joins TRBV7-2 and TRBJ1-5, with TRBD1 identical over 7 bases. Germline CDR1 and CDR2: SGHTA and FQGNSA. J gave up 6 bases and V 5 bases, and 7 bases lay outside the gene matches. This CDR3 spans 14 amino acids. The CDR3 loop reads CASSPQGYGQPQHF. CDR3 coding DNA: TGTGCCAGCAGCCCACAGGGGTACGGTCAGCCCCAGCATTTT.

This CDR3 reads CASSLGQLGEQYF. The CDR3 nucleotides are TGTGCCAGCAGCCTAGGACAGCTCGGCGAGCAGTACTTC. This sequence joins TRBV11-3 and TRBJ2-7, with D tentatively TRBD1 (6 bases). The CDR3 runs 13 residues. Trimming shortened V by 5 bases and J by 6 bases, and 14 bases separated the two germline ends. The V gene's germline CDR1 is SGHNT and CDR2 YENEEA. Filled out from reference TRBV11-3 and TRBJ2-7, the complete variable domain reads EAGVVQSPRYKIIEKKQPVAFWCNPISGHNTLYWYLQNLGQGPELLIRYENEEAVDDSQLPKDRFSAERLKGVDSTLKIQPAELGDSAVYLCASSLGQLGEQYFGPGTRLTVT.

The chain is built from TRBV6-5 and TRBJ1-6, with 7 nucleotides matching TRBD1. Germline CDR1 is MNHEY and CDR2 is SVGAGI. V shed 2 bases, J shed 7 bases, and the junction held 8 bases outside the gene matches. The CDR3 runs to 16 residues. CDR3 bases: TGTGCCAGCAGTTACACCGCCGGGACAGCAAATTCACCCCTCCACTTT. Protein product: CASSYTAGTANSPLHF.

This chain connects TRBV7-2 to TRBJ2-1, with 10 bases that match TRBD2. The CDR3 has 16 residues. The V segment lost 5 bases and the J segment 5 bases; nucleotides outside the gene matches: 9. Per the germline V gene, CDR1 is SGHTA and CDR2 is FQGNSA. The CDR3, as DNA: TGTGCCAGCAGCAAATCTAGCGGGGGAAATAACAATGAGCAGTTCTTC. The encoded protein is CASSKSSGGNNNEQFF.

This chain connects TRBV6-1 to TRBJ2-1; 7 positions match TRBD2. Germline V gives CDR1 MNHNS, CDR2 SASEGT. Trimming took 0 bases from V and 4 from J; bases not matched to a gene: 0. CDR3 length equals 14 residues. Written as DNA, the CDR3 is TGTGCCAGCAGTGAAGCGGGGGGGTACAATGAGCAGTTCTTC. It specifies CASSEAGGYNEQFF.

CDR3 region: CASSPPQVRYEQYF. DNA for the CDR3: TGTGCCAGCTCACCACCCCAGGTCCGCTACGAGCAGTACTTC. V and J are TRBV18 and TRBJ2-7, with D unclear. V was trimmed by 0 bases and J by 3 bases, leaving 9 bases between them. The CDR3 has 14 amino acids. Germline V gene data show CDR1 as KGHSH and CDR2 as LQKENI.

The J gene is TRBJ1-2, the V gene TRBV18; TRBD1 might be the D (6 bases). The ends were cut back, 1 base at V and 0 bases at J, with 15 bases in the middle. Germline-derived CDR1 and CDR2 are KGHSH and LQKENI. There are 17 residues in the CDR3. The DNA of the CDR3 is TGTGCCAGCTCACCACTAAGCGGGGGGCCAGCTAACTATGGCTACACCTTC. Protein: CASSPLSGGPANYGYTF.

The rearrangement links TRBV4-1 to TRBJ1-4; TRBD1 matches at 8 bases. V dropped 0 bases and J dropped 8; count of bases not matched to a gene: 5. The CDR3 has 15 amino acids. Germline CDR1 reads MGHRA; CDR2 reads YSYEKL. The CDR3 sequence is CASSQDDRGGEKLFF. In nucleotides, the CDR3 is TGCGCCAGCAGCCAAGATGACAGGGGAGGGGAAAAACTGTTTTTT.

The chain has TRBV2 and TRBJ2-2; D gene uncertain. Per the germline V gene, CDR1 is SNHLY and CDR2 is FYNNEI. This CDR3 has 15 amino acids. Between the trimmed V and J ends, which lost 2 bases and 4 bases, there was a span of 11 bases. This chain's CDR3 is CASSETSPSTGELFF. CDR3 nucleotides: TGTGCCAGCAGTGAAACCTCACCTAGCACCGGGGAGCTGTTTTTT.

The genes are TRBV5-6 and TRBJ1-6; D is uncertain. Germline V CDR1 and CDR2: SGHDT, YYEEEE. Trimming cost V 0 bases and J 9 bases, with 13 bases left between them. The CDR3 covers 15 residues. The CDR3 here is CASSLDPVNASPLHF. The CDR3 bases are TGTGCCAGCAGCTTGGATCCAGTAAACGCTTCACCCCTCCACTTT.

This CDR3 is CASSNRDRGEWEQFF. The CDR3 DNA sequence: TGTGCCAGCAGTAACCGGGACAGGGGAGAATGGGAGCAGTTCTTC. V gene TRBV6-6 combines with J gene TRBJ2-1; 10 bases align to TRBD1. CDR1 is MNHNY and CDR2 is SVGAGI in the germline V gene (reference sequence). This CDR3 is 15 amino acids long. The V gene end was trimmed by 5 bases and the J gene end by 10 bases; junction bases not matched to a gene: 11.

The DNA of the CDR3 is TGTGCCAGCAGCAAGCCCGGGACAGAGAACACTGAAGCTTTCTTT. Its protein product is CASSKPGTENTEAFF. The rearrangement joins TRBV6-5 to TRBJ1-1, with TRBD1 matching over 7 bases. Trimming at V came to 6 bases and at J to 1 base, leaving 8 bases not matched to a gene. CDR1 is MNHEY and CDR2 is SVGAGI in the germline V gene. This CDR3 is built from 15 residues.

This rearrangement joins TRBV7-9 to TRBJ1-1; D is uncertain. Germline V gene sequence: CDR1 SEHNR, CDR2 FQNEAQ (reference sequence). Trimming cost V 4 bases and J 0 bases, with 6 bases left between them. The CDR3 sequence is 13 residues long. CDR3 residues: CASSSSVNTEAFF. CDR3 coding DNA: TGTGCCAGCAGCTCGAGCGTGAACACTGAAGCTTTCTTT. Combining the CDR3 with reference TRBV7-9 and TRBJ1-1 gives the whole variable domain DTGVSQNPRHKITKRGQNVTFRCDPISEHNRLYWYRQTLGQGPEFLTYFQNEAQLEKSRLLSDRFSAERPKGSFSTLEIQRTEQGDSAMYLCASSSSVNTEAFFGQGTRLTVV.

This clone was observed a handful of times. The V and J genes are TRBV7-9 and TRBJ2-7; the D is unclear. The germline V gene has CDR1 SEHNR and CDR2 FQNEAQ (reference sequence). The CDR3 has 12 residues. The ends were cut back, 4 bases at V and 0 bases at J, with 4 bases in the middle. The CDR3 coding sequence is TGTGCCAGCAGCTCAGTCTCCTACGAGCAGTACTTC. This sequence encodes CASSSVSYEQYF.

This rearrangement joins TRBV28 to TRBJ1-2, with TRBD1 identical over 9 bases. Trimming at V came to 6 bases and at J to 7 bases, leaving 3 bases not matched to a gene. CDR3 length: 12 amino acids. Looked up from germline, CDR1 is MDHEN and CDR2 is SYDVKM. In DNA form, the CDR3 reads TGTGCCAGCAGGAGACAGGGGGGTGGCTACACCTTC. It codes for CASRRQGGGYTF.

The V gene is TRBV7-9, the J gene TRBJ1-3; TRBD1 might be the D (5 bases). Germline lookup yields CDR1 SEHNR and CDR2 FQNEAQ (reference sequence). V dropped 1 base and J dropped 0 bases, with 10 bases sitting between them. The CDR3 is 16 residues long. In DNA form, the CDR3 reads TGTGCCAGCAGCTTAGGTACAGGCTTCTCTGGAAACACCATATATTTT. Translation gives CASSLGTGFSGNTIYF.